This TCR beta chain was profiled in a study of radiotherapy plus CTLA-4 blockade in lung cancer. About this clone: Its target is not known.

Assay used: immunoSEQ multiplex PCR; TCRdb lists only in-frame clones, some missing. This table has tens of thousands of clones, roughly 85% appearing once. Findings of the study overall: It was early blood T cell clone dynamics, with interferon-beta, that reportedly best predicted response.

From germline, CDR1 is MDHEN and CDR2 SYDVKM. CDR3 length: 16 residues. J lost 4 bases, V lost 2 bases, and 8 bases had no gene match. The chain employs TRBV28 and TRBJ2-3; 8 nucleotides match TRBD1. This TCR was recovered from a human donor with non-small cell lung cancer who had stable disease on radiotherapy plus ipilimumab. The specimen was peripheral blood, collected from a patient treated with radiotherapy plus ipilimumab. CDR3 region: CASSLSLDRDADTQYF. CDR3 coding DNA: TGTGCCAGCAGTTTAAGTTTGGACAGGGATGCAGATACGCAGTATTTT.